This TCR beta chain emerged from a study of blood T cell repertoires in COVID-19. The V end was cut by 6 bases, the J end by 3 bases, with 11 bases between. This CDR3 region has 12 residues. Looked up from germline, CDR1 is SQVTM and CDR2 is ANQGSEA. This clone was detected a few times. Here immunoSEQ multiplex PCR was the method, and the copy in TCRdb shows in-frame clones only, minus some. The sample consists of 140,000 to 150,000 clones, approximately 86% of them appearing once. The V call is TRBV29-1, the J call TRBJ1-1, with D possibly being TRBD1 (6 bases). The sequence was obtained from a woman between 40 and 50 years old who had been exposed to COVID-19. Material: PBMCs or T cells enriched from blood (not recorded which). The CDR3 protein is CSVYRVDTEAFF. Here the CDR3 DNA reads TGCAGCGTCTACAGGGTAGACACTGAAGCTTTCTTT.